This is a list of T cell receptor beta chains from one sample in a study of blood T cell repertoires in COVID-19. Generated by immunoSEQ multiplex PCR, the TCRdb table keeps only in-frame clones and is missing some. Altogether hundreds of thousands of clones are present, about four fifths being singletons, with the ten largest covering roughly 9.8%. Material: peripheral blood. The receptors derive from an elderly man with acute or convalescent COVID-19. Both conserved end residues are part of each CDR3. The D gene is left open where the match is weak. Where a row states a size, it is once, few, many or the class of an expanded clone; other rows omit it.

size,V,J,D,DNA,CDR3
once,TRBV5-5,TRBJ1-2,NA,TGTGCCAGCAGCTTGGGGACAGACTATGGCTACACCTTC,CASSLGTDYGYTF
NA,TRBV12-5,TRBJ2-6,NA,TGTGCTAGTGGTAACATCCTAACAGGTTCCGGGGCCAACGTCCTGACTTTC,CASGNILTGSGANVLTF
once,TRBV19,TRBJ1-6,TRBD1,TGTGCCAGTAACATACAGGGGGGGAATTCACCCCTCCACTTT,CASNIQGGNSPLHF
NA,TRBV19,TRBJ1-5,NA,TGTGCCAGTAGTACCTCAACATATCAGCCCCAGCATTTT,CASSTSTYQPQHF
NA,TRBV14,TRBJ1-2,NA,TGTGCCAGCAGCCAGCAGGGCACGACGGGCTATGGCTACACCTTC,CASSQQGTTGYGYTF
NA,TRBV19,TRBJ2-6,NA,TGTGCCAGTAGTCCCTGGAACTGGGGGCCCTTTCGCTCTGGGGCCAACGTCCTGACTTTC,CASSPWNWGPFRSGANVLTF
NA,TRBV11-2,TRBJ2-7,NA,TGTGCCAGCAGCTTAGGTAGGGCGGGGGAGCAGTACTTC,CASSLGRAGEQYF
once,TRBV11-2,TRBJ2-7,TRBD1,TGTGCCAGCAGGGGTACCGGGACAGTGAGATACGAGCAGTACTTC,CASRGTGTVRYEQYF
once,TRBV7-2,TRBJ2-7,TRBD2,TGTGCCAGCAGCTTAGCCCCGGCTAGCGGGAGTTACGAGCAGTACTTC,CASSLAPASGSYEQYF
few,TRBV5-6,TRBJ2-3,TRBD2,TGTGCCAGCAGCTTGTGGTTGGGACTAGTGGGGTCAACGCAGTATTTT,CASSLWLGLVGSTQYF
NA,TRBV19,TRBJ2-5,NA,TGTGCCAGCAGGAAAGGGACATGGTACCAAGAGACCCAGTACTTC,CASRKGTWYQETQYF
NA,TRBV3-1/TRBV3-2,TRBJ2-2,NA,TGTGCCAGCAGCCCTAGGGGACTTCCTCTCGCGAACACCGGGGAGCTGTTTTTT,CASSPRGLPLANTGELFF
NA,TRBV29-1,TRBJ2-1,NA,TGCAGCGTTCCCGCAGCTAGGACAGTCAGCTCCTACAATGAGCAGTTCTTC,CSVPAARTVSSYNEQFF
NA,TRBV24-1,TRBJ2-1,TRBD1,TGTGCCACCGCTTCAGGGGGCCGGAATGAGCAGTTCTTC,CATASGGRNEQFF
once,TRBV27,TRBJ1-6,TRBD1,TGTGCCAGCAGTTCGCACAGGGGAGGTAATTCACCCCTCCACTTT,CASSSHRGGNSPLHF
NA,TRBV7-3,TRBJ2-1,TRBD2,TGTGCCAGCAGCCTGGCGGGTAGCGGGAGGGCCGGCGATGAGCAGTTCTTC,CASSLAGSGRAGDEQFF